A selection of T cell receptor beta chains follows, all from one sample in a study of cytomegalovirus exposure and HLA in healthy donors. The table came from immunoSEQ multiplex PCR; TCRdb's copy has only in-frame clones and leaves some out. The top ten clones hold approximately 2% of a sample with around 160,000 clones, about 82% of them seen once. Material for sequencing was PBMCs. The receptor set was obtained from a man younger than 45 in good health and CMV-seropositive. CDR3s include the opening cysteine and the closing phenylalanine or tryptophan. D genes are given only for firm matches.

d_call: .
v_call: TRBV5-1
j_call: TRBJ2-7
cdr3_aa: CASSLDTGWTYEQYF

d_call: TRBD1
v_call: TRBV6-6
j_call: TRBJ2-7
cdr3_aa: CASRYPGQGLSYEQYF

d_call: .
v_call: TRBV11-2
j_call: TRBJ1-6
cdr3_aa: CASSLVARSYNSPLHF

d_call: .
v_call: TRBV11-3
j_call: TRBJ2-7
cdr3_aa: CASSFSVSEQYF

d_call: TRBD1
v_call: TRBV7-4
j_call: TRBJ2-5
cdr3_aa: CASSSGQGFQETQYF

d_call: TRBD1
v_call: TRBV5-8
j_call: TRBJ2-5
cdr3_aa: CASSSGTGTPQETQYF

d_call: .
v_call: TRBV7-9
j_call: TRBJ2-7
cdr3_aa: CASSNRDTSYEQYF

d_call: TRBD1
v_call: TRBV7-2
j_call: TRBJ1-2
cdr3_aa: CASSQDRTGGFYGYTF

d_call: TRBD1
v_call: TRBV4-1
j_call: TRBJ2-7
cdr3_aa: CASSHRDRGSYEQYF

d_call: .
v_call: TRBV5-6
j_call: TRBJ1-1
cdr3_aa: CASTSSPRDTEAFF

d_call: .
v_call: TRBV5-6
j_call: TRBJ2-7
cdr3_aa: CASSLYDREVYEQYF

d_call: TRBD1
v_call: TRBV19
j_call: TRBJ1-2
cdr3_aa: CASSIRAGGLYGYTF

d_call: .
v_call: TRBV7-2
j_call: TRBJ2-5
cdr3_aa: CADSSGLQETQYF

d_call: TRBD1
v_call: TRBV11-2
j_call: TRBJ1-1
cdr3_aa: CASSPDRDSEAFF

d_call: .
v_call: TRBV6-6
j_call: TRBJ2-5
cdr3_aa: CASRGGGRGFKETQYF

d_call: TRBD1
v_call: TRBV27
j_call: TRBJ2-7
cdr3_aa: CASSSPGQGRGQYEQYF

d_call: .
v_call: TRBV6-5
j_call: TRBJ1-1
cdr3_aa: CASSYPPLRGQAFF

d_call: TRBD1
v_call: TRBV4-1
j_call: TRBJ2-1
cdr3_aa: CASSQERQGWDEQFF

d_call: .
v_call: TRBV6-1
j_call: TRBJ1-1
cdr3_aa: CASRSLEGAEAFF

d_call: TRBD1
v_call: TRBV6-5
j_call: TRBJ1-1
cdr3_aa: CASTLTGSAEAFF

d_call: .
v_call: TRBV7-9
j_call: TRBJ1-2
cdr3_aa: CASSPLRTAGLSNYGYTF

d_call: .
v_call: TRBV9
j_call: TRBJ1-5
cdr3_aa: CASNEQGNSNQPQHF

d_call: .
v_call: TRBV9
j_call: TRBJ2-5
cdr3_aa: CASSAPDSRQETQYF